The 17 T cell receptor beta chains given below trace back to one sample, sequenced in a study of blood T cell repertoires in COVID-19. Generated by immunoSEQ multiplex PCR, the TCRdb table keeps only in-frame clones and is missing some. Found here are tens of thousands of clones, 85% of them singletons; the top ten hold less than 20%. The sequenced material came from peripheral blood. These receptor sequences come from a human donor in a cohort sampled during active COVID-19.

The table lists this clone with many counts. CDR3 nucleotides: TGTGCCAGCAGTTATGGGTCAGCGAGCTCCTATAATTCACCCCTCCACTTT. Translation: CASSYGSASSYNSPLHF. The chain is built from TRBV28 and TRBJ1-6; D unresolved. Trimming pared 4 bases from V and 0 bases from J, leaving 13 bases between. The CDR3 runs to 17 residues. Germline V lookup: CDR1 MDHEN, CDR2 SYDVKM.

The chain carries TRBV5-4 and TRBJ2-5; the D is unclear. The germline V gene has CDR1 SGHNT and CDR2 YYREEE (reference sequence). The CDR3 covers 13 residues. Trimming shortened V by 1 base and J by 6 bases, and 10 bases separated the two germline ends. In DNA, the CDR3 is TGTGCCAGCAGCTTGCCCAGTATCAAGACCCAGTACTTC. It is translated as CASSLPSIKTQYF.

V usage is TRBV11-2 and J usage is TRBJ2-5; D is possibly TRBD1 (6 bases). The V end was cut by 5 bases, the J end by 4 bases, with 14 bases between. Germline V gives CDR1 SGHAT, CDR2 FQNNGV. This CDR3 has 14 amino acids. The CDR3 sequence: CASSILQGGETQYF. CDR3 DNA: TGTGCCAGCAGCATATTACAGGGTGGAGAGACCCAGTACTTC.

This rearrangement joins TRBV5-6 to TRBJ1-2, with a tentative D call TRBD1 (6 bases). Deletions cut 5 bases from V and 2 bases from J, with 22 bases between. This CDR3 region has 17 residues. CDR1 and CDR2 (germline): SGHDT, YYEEEE. The DNA for the CDR3 is TGTGCCAGCAGAGACAGGCTCCTCGTAGGAATAAACTATGGCTACACCTTC. Translated: CASRDRLLVGINYGYTF.

The V gene is TRBV5-8, the J gene TRBJ2-7; 8 bases match TRBD2. The CDR3 covers 15 residues. Trimming took 2 bases from V and 10 from J; bases not matched to a gene: 14. Per the germline V gene, CDR1 is SGHTS and CDR2 is YDEGEE. DNA of the CDR3: TGTGCCAGCAGCTTACCGGGACTAGGGCAACCGCGACAGTACTTC. This gives the protein CASSLPGLGQPRQYF.

The V gene is TRBV6-5, the J gene TRBJ2-7; TRBD2 matches at 12 bases. The germline V gene has CDR1 MNHEY and CDR2 SVGAGI. The ends lost 1 base at V and 6 bases at J; junction bases unmatched: 4. CDR3 length: 15 amino acids. The CDR3 DNA reads TGTGCCAGCAGTTACTTGACTAGCGGGAGAAGCGAGCAGTACTTC. This codes for CASSYLTSGRSEQYF.

This clone has only one observation. The V and J genes are TRBV19 and TRBJ1-5; possibly TRBD1 for D (6 bases). V was pared by 7 bases and J by 4 bases, with 17 bases between. Germline loops: CDR1 LNHDA, CDR2 SQIVND (reference sequence). CDR3 size: 15 residues. DNA for the CDR3: TGTGCCAGTATAGGGAGGGGGAGACCTAATCAGCCCCAGCATTTT. Translating it yields CASIGRGRPNQPQHF. Full variable domain (remainder filled in from reference TRBV19 and TRBJ1-5): DGGITQSPKYLFRKEGQNVTLSCEQNLNHDAMYWYRQDPGQGLRLIYYSQIVNDFQKGDIAEGYSVSREKKESFPLTVTSAQKNPTAFYLCASIGRGRPNQPQHFGDGTRLSIL.

There are a few counts of this clone. The chain is built from TRBV7-8 and TRBJ1-2; D gene unclear. This CDR3 is built from 11 residues. Between the trimmed V and J ends, which lost 10 bases and 8 bases, there was a span of 14 bases. Germline V lookup: CDR1 SGHVS, CDR2 FQNEAQ. CDR3 DNA sequence: TGTGCCACTCACAGTTGGCGAGGCTACACCTTC. Its translation is CATHSWRGYTF. Together with reference TRBV7-8 and TRBJ1-2, the CDR3 gives the full variable domain: GAGVSQSPRYKVAKRGQDVALRCDPISGHVSLFWYQQALGQGPEFLTYFQNEAQLDKSGLPSDRFFAERPEGSVSTLKIQRTQQEDSAVYLCATHSWRGYTFGSGTRLTVV.

V gene TRBV7-2 combines with J gene TRBJ1-1; 7 positions match TRBD1. J gave up 1 base and V 5 bases, and 10 bases lay outside the gene matches. Germline V CDR1 and CDR2: SGHTA, FQGNSA. This CDR3 region has 16 residues. CDR3 coding DNA: TGTGCCAGCAGCATACTGACGACAGGGCCGAACACTGAAGCTTTCTTT. Translated: CASSILTTGPNTEAFF.

The count of this clone is one. The J gene is TRBJ1-1, the V gene TRBV5-8; D is unresolved. Germline V CDR1 and CDR2: SGHTS, YDEGEE. The CDR3 has 13 amino acids. V was shortened by 4 bases and J by 1 base, with 8 bases between the two germline ends. The CDR3 loop reads CASSPLQNTEAFF. The CDR3 DNA is TGTGCCAGCAGCCCACTCCAGAACACTGAAGCTTTCTTT.

In DNA, the CDR3 is TGTGCCAGCTCACGACTGGAAAACACCATATATTTT. Amino acids: CASSRLENTIYF. The genes are TRBV2 and TRBJ1-3; D gene unclear. The length of the CDR3 is 12 residues. Between the trimmed V and J ends, which lost 8 bases and 6 bases, there was a span of 11 bases. The germline gives CDR1 SNHLY, CDR2 FYNNEI. The full variable domain, with the rest looked up from reference TRBV2 and TRBJ1-3, is EPEVTQTPSHQVTQMGQEVILRCVPISNHLYFYWYRQILGQKVEFLVSFYNNEISEKSEIFDDQFSVERPDGSNFTLKIRSTKLEDSAMYFCASSRLENTIYFGEGSWLTVV.

The chain recombines TRBV5-4 with TRBJ2-7, with a weak D call TRBD1 (6 bases). Germline lookup yields CDR1 SGHNT and CDR2 YYREEE (reference sequence). This CDR3 comprises 12 residues. V lost 4 bases to trimming and J lost 3 bases, with 8 bases between them. The CDR3 DNA follows: TGTGCCAGCAGCGGGGGCGACTACGAGCAGTACTTC. The encoded protein is CASSGGDYEQYF.

V and J are TRBV6-1 and TRBJ2-1; tentative D call: TRBD2 (6 bases). The CDR3 totals 15 residues. The germline CDR1 and CDR2 sequences are MNHNS and SASEGT. Between the trimmed V and J ends, which lost 1 base and 7 bases, there was a span of 14 bases. The CDR3 spells CASSEGVSSGNEQFF. DNA for the CDR3: TGTGCCAGCAGTGAAGGGGTATCAAGCGGGAATGAGCAGTTCTTC.

The rearrangement joins TRBV28 to TRBJ1-1; D might be TRBD1 (6 bases). V shed 3 bases and J shed 0 bases, with 8 bases lying between them. This CDR3 comprises 14 residues. Germline V lookup: CDR1 MDHEN, CDR2 SYDVKM. The DNA of the CDR3 is TGTGCCAGCAGTTTGCGGACAGTGAACACTGAAGCTTTCTTT. Translated, it gives CASSLRTVNTEAFF.

The J gene is TRBJ2-3, the V gene TRBV7-9; 9 bases line up with TRBD1. CDR3 length: 16 amino acids. Germline V gives CDR1 SEHNR, CDR2 FQNEAQ (reference sequence). V lost 5 bases and J lost 7; bases outside the gene matches: 13. The DNA of the CDR3 is TGTGCCAGCAGCCCCTGGGGCCGACAGGGGGTTAATACGCAGTATTTT. Translation gives CASSPWGRQGVNTQYF.

The V call is TRBV19, the J call TRBJ2-1; TRBD2 matches at 12 bases. The V gene's germline CDR1 is LNHDA and CDR2 SQIVND (reference sequence). This CDR3 region has 15 residues. V lost 1 base, J lost 7 bases, and 2 bases stayed unmatched. CDR3 protein: CASSIGLAGGNEQFF. The CDR3 DNA reads as TGTGCCAGTAGTATAGGGCTAGCGGGGGGGAATGAGCAGTTCTTC.

The chain is built from TRBV3-1 (or the pseudogene TRBV3-2) and TRBJ1-1; 7 nucleotides line up with TRBD1. Germline V gene lookup returns CDR1 LGHDT and CDR2 YNNKEL (reference sequence). CDR3 length equals 13 residues. V lost 5 bases to trimming and J lost 8 bases; unmatched junction nucleotides: 8. CDR3 loop: CASSYTGTAEAFF. The CDR3 nucleotides are TGTGCCAGCAGCTACACCGGGACAGCCGAAGCTTTCTTT.